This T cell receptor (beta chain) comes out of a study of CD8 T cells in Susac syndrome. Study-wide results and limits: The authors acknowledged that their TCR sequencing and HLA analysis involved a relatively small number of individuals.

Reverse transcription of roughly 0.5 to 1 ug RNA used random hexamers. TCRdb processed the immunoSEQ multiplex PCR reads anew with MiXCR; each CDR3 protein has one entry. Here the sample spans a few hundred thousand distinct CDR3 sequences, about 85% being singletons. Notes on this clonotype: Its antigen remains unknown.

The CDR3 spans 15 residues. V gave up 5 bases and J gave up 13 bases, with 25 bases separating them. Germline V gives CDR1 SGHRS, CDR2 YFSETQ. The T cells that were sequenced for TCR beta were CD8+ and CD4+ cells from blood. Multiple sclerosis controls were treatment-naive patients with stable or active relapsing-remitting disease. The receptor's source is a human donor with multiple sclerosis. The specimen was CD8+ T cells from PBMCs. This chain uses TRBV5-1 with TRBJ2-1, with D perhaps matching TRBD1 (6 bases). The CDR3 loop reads CASSGPQGSPLFQFF. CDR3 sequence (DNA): TGCGCCAGCAGTGGGCCGCAGGGGTCCCCCCTATTTCAGTTCTTC.